The clone carrying this T cell receptor (beta chain) was counted at least ten times. Its matching antigen is unknown. The data are from a study of spatial heterogeneity in lung cancer. About the study: Detection consistently yielded more beta chains than alpha chains. Matched bulk RNA-seq yielded a T cell module score, and TCR transcript counts in tumor regions correlated strongly with that score.

Points from the study as a whole: Intratumoral expanded alpha and beta TCR counts were found to track tumor mutation counts.

There are 14 residues in the CDR3. The ends lost 6 bases at V and 9 bases at J; junction bases unmatched: 4. CDR1 and CDR2 from the germline V gene are KGHSH and LQKENI. Each CDR3 protein is one row after TCRdb ran MiXCR on the 5' RACE reads. Among approximately 17,000 distinct CDR3 sequences listed, under 10% were seen once. Time point specified: sample taken at primary tumor resection. Tumor, nontumor lung or frozen PBMC supplied whole RNA that was sequenced unsorted. This chain connects TRBV18 to TRBJ1-6, with TRBD1 identical over 11 bases. The TCR comes from a male donor with early-stage non-small cell lung cancer. The sample here was lung tumor tissue, taken at surgery. The CDR3 sequence is CASSPGTGGSPLHF. DNA of the CDR3: TGTGCCAGCTCGCCCGGGACAGGGGGTTCACCCCTCCACTTT.